This T cell receptor beta chain is from a study of CD8+ T cells in alopecia areata (dated by TCRdb to the late 2010s). For the wider study: The study used high-throughput TCRbeta sequencing to examine T cell clonal expansion in alopecia areata, in both the C3H/HeJ mouse model and human patients. On the human side, TCRbeta sequencing was run on scalp tissue and on sorted CD4+ and CD8+ peripheral blood T cells from healthy controls and from alopecia areata patients with either patchy or totalis/universalis disease. Scalp clonality was compared among normal scalp (n=4), patchy alopecia areata scalp (n=8), and alopecia totalis/universalis scalp (n=8). Amplification of TCRbeta CDR3 regions was done by immunoSEQ multiplex PCR using 35 Vbeta forward primers and 13 Jbeta reverse primers. The RNA source kit depended on sample type: the PAXgene miRNA kit for fixed scalp, the miRNeasy kit for PBMCs, and the RNeasy kit for mouse skin. Broad study findings and their caveats: Resident alphabeta T cells in normal human skin are also sequenced, complicating scalp TCR repertoire analysis, unlike mouse skin dominated by gammadelta T cells. Compared with normal scalp, lesional scalp, particularly in alopecia totalis/universalis, had higher clonality and more expanded CD8+ clones, which suggests antigenic drive. TCR sequences shared between patients were less clear than in mice, possibly partly because of HLA diversity in the patient population.

PBMCs were isolated by density centrifugation and stained for CD3, CD4 and CD8, and CD4+ and CD8+ T cells were sorted on a FACSAria. Scalp biopsies and blood samples were obtained from unaffected controls. Libraries were constructed by the immunoSEQ multiplex PCR assay. RNA was extracted from all samples and reverse transcribed into cDNA as template for TCR sequencing. First-strand cDNA was synthesized using SuperScript III with a 2:1 mix of oligo-dT and random hexamers. A synthetic immune receptor repertoire was used to measure amplification bias, and any remaining bias was corrected computationally. As for the original processing: Raw reads were preprocessed to remove errors, and CDR3 was defined by IMGT conventions from the conserved cysteine to phenylalanine. To get clonality, Shannon entropy was normalized by log2 of the number of productive unique TCRs and the result was subtracted from 1. Whether each scalp clone was CD4 or CD8 was inferred by checking scalp TCRbeta sequences against the CD4 and CD8 repertoires from sorted blood. As stored in TCRdb, this immuneACCESS dataset retains in-frame rearrangements with V and J assigned. A fraction of the clones does not appear; measured against another copy, unresolved V genes explain less than half of the discrepancy, and the remainder lacks a known reason. The V and J calls and clone size were taken over from that table, and D and trimming were inferred from the DNA. The sample table contains some 180,000 clones; only one count was recorded for 45% to 70% of them. The ten largest clones add up to around 5% of the sample.

From a lookup of the germline V gene, CDR1 and CDR2 are SGDLS and YYNGEE. The trim is 4 bases for V and 4 bases for J, with a gap of 17 bases between the germline ends. The CDR3 has 15 amino acids, counting the end cysteine and phenylalanine. Of the read, only the CDR3 DNA is kept; its 45 bases are in frame from base 1. With respect to this clone: Its specific antigen is unknown. Per-nucleotide qualities are absent, and no much larger clonotype sits a single base away.

The origin of this receptor is a human donor in good health. The chain joins TRBV9 to TRBJ2-5; the D gene is possibly TRBD1, with 6 bases matching. The specimen was CD8+ T cells sorted from blood. In nucleotide form, the sequence is TGTGCCAGCAGCCTCACACAGGGCGGGCCAGAGACCCAGTACTTC. This yields the protein CASSLTQGGPETQYF.